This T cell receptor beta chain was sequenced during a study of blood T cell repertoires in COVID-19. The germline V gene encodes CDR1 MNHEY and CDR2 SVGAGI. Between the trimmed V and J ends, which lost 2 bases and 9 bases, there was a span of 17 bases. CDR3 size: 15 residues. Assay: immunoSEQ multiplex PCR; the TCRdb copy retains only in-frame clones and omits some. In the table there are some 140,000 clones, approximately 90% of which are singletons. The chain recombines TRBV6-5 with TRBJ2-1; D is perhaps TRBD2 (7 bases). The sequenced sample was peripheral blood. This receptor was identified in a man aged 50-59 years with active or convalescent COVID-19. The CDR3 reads CASSYTSGGRGEQFF. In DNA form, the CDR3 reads TGTGCCAGCAGTTACACGTCGGGGGGCCGGGGTGAGCAGTTCTTC.